This T cell receptor (beta chain) originates from a study of OX40 agonist ivuxolimab in advanced cancers. Clones were sequenced by immunoSEQ multiplex PCR, and TCRdb holds only the in-frame ones, with some missing. The profile shows about 110,000 clones, less than 95% of them singletons. This CDR3 spans 11 amino acids. Trimming cost V 7 bases and J 1 base, with 7 bases left between them. Germline CDR1 DFQATT, CDR2 SNEGSKA (reference sequence). Source: CD4+ or CD8+ T cells sorted from blood, taken in a trial of the OX40 agonist ivuxolimab. J is TRBJ1-1 and V is TRBV20-1; D is undetermined. This receptor was obtained from an adult with an advanced solid tumor such as melanoma, head and neck, liver or kidney cancer. The CDR3 DNA reads TGCAGTGTGAGTAGGAACACTGAAGCTTTCTTT. It codes for CSVSRNTEAFF.